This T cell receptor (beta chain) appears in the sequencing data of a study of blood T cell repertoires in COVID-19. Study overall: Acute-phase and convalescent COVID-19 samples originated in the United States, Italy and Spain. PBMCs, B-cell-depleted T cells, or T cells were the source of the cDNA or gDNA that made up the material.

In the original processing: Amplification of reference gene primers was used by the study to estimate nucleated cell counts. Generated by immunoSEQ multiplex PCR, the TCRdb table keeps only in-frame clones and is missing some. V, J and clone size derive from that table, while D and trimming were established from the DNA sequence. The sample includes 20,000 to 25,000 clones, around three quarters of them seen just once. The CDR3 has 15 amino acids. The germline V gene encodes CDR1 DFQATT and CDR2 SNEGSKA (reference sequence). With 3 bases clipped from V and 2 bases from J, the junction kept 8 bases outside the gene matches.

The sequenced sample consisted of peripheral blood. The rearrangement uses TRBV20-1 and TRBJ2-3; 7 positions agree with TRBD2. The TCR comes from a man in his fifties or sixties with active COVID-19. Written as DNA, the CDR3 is TGCAGTGCTAGTGTCCCTAGCGGAATCACAGATACGCAGTATTTT. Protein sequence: CSASVPSGITDTQYF.